This TCR beta chain derives from a study of cytomegalovirus exposure and HLA in healthy donors. 60 Vbeta and 13 Jbeta primers were used in PCR. This table comes from immunoSEQ multiplex PCR, and its TCRdb copy is limited to in-frame clones, with some not included. The sample shows roughly 200,000 clones, 79% of them seen only once. CDR1 is KGHSH and CDR2 is LQKENI in the germline V gene. The CDR3 consists of 14 residues. With V trimmed by 3 bases and J by 4 bases, 2 bases remained unmatched. This clone was observed once. This receptor was identified in a woman in her 30s in good health and CMV-seropositive. Sample: PBMCs. The V and J genes are TRBV18 and TRBJ2-7; 11 nucleotides match TRBD2. DNA for the CDR3: TGTGCCAGCTCACCTAGCGGGGGGGCGTACGAGCAGTACTTC. It is translated as CASSPSGGAYEQYF.